Presented here are 25 T cell receptor beta chains from one specimen sequenced in a study of graft-versus-host responses after intestinal transplantation. Antigens of these TCRs are unknown. This table comes from immunoSEQ multiplex PCR, and its TCRdb copy is limited to in-frame clones, with some not included. The sample lists roughly 64,000 clones; 90% were seen once. The sequencing used unstimulated CD8+ T cells sorted from spleen or lymph node cells, collected before transplant. These receptors all come from a human donor who was the organ donor for an intestinal transplant.

The chain recombines TRBV28 with TRBJ2-1, with D possibly TRBD2 on 5 matching bases. The CDR3 loop spans 15 amino acids. Germline loops: CDR1 MDHEN, CDR2 SYDVKM. Trimming removed 7 bases at V and 0 bases at J, with 13 bases between. CDR3 region: CASKWRASSYNEQFF. DNA for the CDR3: TGTGCCAGCAAATGGCGGGCGAGCTCCTACAATGAGCAGTTCTTC. Looking up the rest from reference TRBV28 and TRBJ2-1 gives the full variable domain: DVKVTQSSRYLVKRTGEKVFLECVQDMDHENMFWYRQDPGLGLRLIYFSYDVKMKEKGDIPEGYSVSREKKERFSLILESASTNQTSMYLCASKWRASSYNEQFFGPGTRLTVL.

V usage is TRBV28 and J usage is TRBJ1-1; the D is unclear. The germline V gene encodes CDR1 MDHEN and CDR2 SYDVKM. This CDR3 is built from 15 residues. Trimming left V 7 bases short and J 3 bases short, with 18 bases between. CDR3 loop: CASTPPWTGDTEAFF. DNA of the CDR3: TGTGCCAGCACCCCGCCGTGGACCGGGGACACTGAAGCTTTCTTT. The full variable domain, rest sourced from reference TRBV28 and TRBJ1-1, is DVKVTQSSRYLVKRTGEKVFLECVQDMDHENMFWYRQDPGLGLRLIYFSYDVKMKEKGDIPEGYSVSREKKERFSLILESASTNQTSMYLCASTPPWTGDTEAFFGQGTRLTVV.

V usage is TRBV27 and J usage is TRBJ2-1; a weak D match, TRBD2 (6 bases). The CDR3 has 15 residues. Germline loops: CDR1 MNHEY, CDR2 SMNVEV (reference sequence). The germline V and J ends were trimmed by 6 bases and 0 bases, with 12 bases remaining between them. CDR3 bases: TGTGCCAGCAGATGGGCCGGGAGCTCCTACAATGAGCAGTTCTTC. It is translated as CASRWAGSSYNEQFF.

V is TRBV28 and J is TRBJ1-1; no definite D call. Per the germline V gene, CDR1 is MDHEN and CDR2 is SYDVKM. V lost 5 bases, J lost 1 base, and 8 bases lay in between. The CDR3 sequence is 13 residues long. The CDR3 DNA follows: TGTGCCAGCAGTAGACGGGAGAACACTGAAGCTTTCTTT. It yields the protein CASSRRENTEAFF.

The J gene is TRBJ1-5, the V gene TRBV19, with D perhaps matching TRBD1 (5 bases). Trimming took off 4 bases at V and 0 bases at J, with 10 bases between the two ends. The length of the CDR3 is 15 residues. Germline V lookup: CDR1 LNHDA, CDR2 SQIVND (reference sequence). The CDR3 sequence: CASSKTEYSNQPQHF. The CDR3 nucleotides are TGTGCCAGTAGTAAGACAGAGTATAGCAATCAGCCCCAGCATTTT.

This clone was seen once. V is TRBV14 and J is TRBJ1-2; TRBD1 matches 10 bases. The CDR3 covers 13 residues. J was trimmed by 6 bases and V by 3 bases; bases with no gene match: 1. Germline values: CDR1 SGHDN, CDR2 FVKESK. The CDR3 nucleotides are TGTGCCAGCAGCCAGGGACAGGGGAATGGCTACACCTTC. Protein: CASSQGQGNGYTF. Combining the CDR3 with reference TRBV14 and TRBJ1-2 gives the whole variable domain EAGVTQFPSHSVIEKGQTVTLRCDPISGHDNLYWYRRVMGKEIKFLLHFVKESKQDESGMPNNRFLAERTGGTYSTLKVQPAELEDSGVYFCASSQGQGNGYTFGSGTRLTVV.

As to this clone: A junction end diverges from the germline sequence, so it may reflect a read error. The chain uses TRBV28 and TRBJ1-4, with 11 bases lining up with TRBD1. The CDR3 is 18 amino acids. The germline CDR1 and CDR2 sequences are MDHEN and SYDVKM. CDR3 nucleotide sequence: TGTGCCAGCAGCCACAGGACAGGGGGCTCCGTTTCTAAAGAAAAACTGTTTTTT. Residues: CASSHRTGGSVSKEKLFF.

J is TRBJ2-7 and V is TRBV11-2; perhaps TRBD2 as D (5 bases). CDR3 length equals 13 residues. CDR1 and CDR2 (germline): SGHAT, FQNNGV. The ends were cut back, 1 base at V and 3 bases at J, with 7 bases in the middle. The CDR3 is CASSLARGYEQYF. The CDR3 DNA reads TGTGCCAGCAGCTTAGCTCGGGGCTACGAGCAGTACTTC.

The chain links TRBV9 to TRBJ2-1, with 8 nucleotides matching TRBD1. This CDR3 contains 15 residues. CDR1 is SGDLS, CDR2 YYNGEE, per germline. The V segment lost 2 bases and the J segment 5 bases; nucleotides outside the gene matches: 6. The CDR3 DNA reads TGTGCCAGCAGCGTGGACAGGGTGTCAGACAATGAGCAGTTCTTC. Its translation: CASSVDRVSDNEQFF.

This clone appeared once. The rearrangement links TRBV6-5 to TRBJ1-5; 7 bases are shared with TRBD1. The germline CDR1 and CDR2 sequences are MNHEY and SVGAGI. V was pared by 6 bases and J by 3 bases, with 5 bases of the junction left unmatched. This CDR3 region has 14 residues. The CDR3: CASSSGGSNQPQHF. The CDR3 DNA is TGTGCCAGCAGCTCAGGGGGGTCCAATCAGCCCCAGCATTTT.

This chain links TRBV19 with TRBJ2-7; 8 nucleotides agree with TRBD2. The germline V gene has CDR1 LNHDA and CDR2 SQIVND (reference sequence). Trimming at V came to 5 bases and at J to 2 bases, leaving 5 bases not matched to a gene. The CDR3 is 14 amino acids. CDR3 region: CASSPGGEAYEQYF. Here the CDR3 DNA reads TGTGCCAGTAGTCCCGGGGGGGAAGCCTACGAGCAGTACTTC.

V and J are TRBV5-5 and TRBJ2-5; D may be TRBD2 (6 bases). This CDR3 has 16 amino acids. The V gene lost 4 bases and the J gene lost 0 bases, with 16 bases spanning the gap. In germline, CDR1 is SGHKS, CDR2 YYEKEE (reference sequence). The CDR3 region is CASSLLWRDHQETQYF. For the CDR3, the DNA is TGTGCCAGCAGCCTGTTATGGAGGGACCACCAAGAGACCCAGTACTTC.

This clone was counted once. The chain couples TRBV7-9 to TRBJ2-5, with a possible D match to TRBD1 (5 bases). In germline, CDR1 is SEHNR, CDR2 FQNEAQ (reference sequence). There are 17 residues in the CDR3. The V end was cut by 1 base, the J end by 5 bases, with 20 bases between. The DNA of the CDR3 is TGTGCCAGCAGCTTAGGGCCGCGTGCAGGGCCATGGGAGACCCAGTACTTC. The encoded protein is CASSLGPRAGPWETQYF.

The rearrangement uses TRBV19 and TRBJ2-7, with 9 bases matching TRBD1. Germline CDR1 LNHDA, CDR2 SQIVND (reference sequence). This CDR3 is built from 14 residues. Trimming at V came to 3 bases and at J to 5 bases, leaving 5 bases not matched to a gene. The CDR3 region has the DNA TGTGCCAGTAGTATGTGGGACAGGGCCCACGAGCAGTACTTC. It codes for CASSMWDRAHEQYF.

The chain uses TRBV6-1 and TRBJ2-1; D is possibly TRBD2 (5 bases). Per germline, CDR1 MNHNS and CDR2 SASEGT. The V end was cut by 3 bases, the J end by 2 bases, with 5 bases between. The CDR3 extends over 13 amino acids. CDR3 protein: CASSDGAYNEQFF. In DNA form, the CDR3 reads TGTGCCAGCAGTGACGGGGCCTACAATGAGCAGTTCTTC.

The CDR3 reads CASSAGGSSYEQYF. The CDR3 DNA is TGTGCCAGCTCGGCTGGCGGAAGCTCCTACGAGCAGTACTTC. The gene calls are TRBV6-5 and TRBJ2-7; D ambiguous. The CDR3 has 14 residues. Trimming stripped 8 bases from V and 0 bases from J, with 14 bases between. Per the germline V gene, CDR1 is MNHEY and CDR2 is SVGAGI.

The chain is built from TRBV2 and TRBJ2-1; TRBD1 matches 9 bases. Germline CDR1 is SNHLY and CDR2 is FYNNEI. The length of the CDR3 is 14 residues. J lost 7 bases, V lost 4 bases, and 5 bases had no gene match. The chain's CDR3 is CASSGGTGWNEQFF. CDR3 sequence (DNA): TGTGCCAGCAGTGGGGGGACAGGGTGGAATGAGCAGTTCTTC.

The CDR3 bases are TGTGCCAGCAGCTCGGGACTAGCGGGAGATTTCTACGAGCAGTACTTC. As protein: CASSSGLAGDFYEQYF. The chain couples TRBV7-9 to TRBJ2-7; 14 bases agree with TRBD2. Germline V gene lookup returns CDR1 SEHNR and CDR2 FQNEAQ (reference sequence). CDR3 size: 16 residues. The V and J ends lost 4 bases and 3 bases, in that order; junction bases with no gene match: 5.

The DNA for the CDR3 is TGTGCCAGCAGCTTATCGGTCGGCACTGAAGCTTTCTTT. This sequence encodes CASSLSVGTEAFF. The gene calls are TRBV11-2 and TRBJ1-1; D call uncertain. This CDR3 has 13 amino acids. Germline CDR1 reads SGHAT; CDR2 reads FQNNGV. Deletions cut 2 bases from V and 4 bases from J, with 8 bases between.

The rearrangement links TRBV19 to TRBJ1-2, with a possible D match to TRBD1 (5 bases). The CDR3 is 15 amino acids. V was cut by 1 base and J by 6 bases, with 15 bases left in between. Germline-derived CDR1 and CDR2 are LNHDA and SQIVND (reference sequence). The CDR3, as DNA: TGTGCCAGTAGTATAGCCTCCTCGGGGGGAAATGGCTACACCTTC. Protein: CASSIASSGGNGYTF.

This clone came up a few times. J is TRBJ1-4 and V is TRBV4-3; D ambiguous. From germline, CDR1 is LGHNA and CDR2 YSLEER. This CDR3 has 13 residues. Between the trimmed V and J ends, which lost 4 bases and 7 bases, there was a span of 10 bases. In DNA, the CDR3 is TGCGCCAGCAGCCGCCCCGGAGGTGAAAAACTGTTTTTT. This gives the protein CASSRPGGEKLFF.

The chain has TRBV28 and TRBJ1-2, with 9 bases matching TRBD1. V trimming: 8 bases; J trimming: 6 bases; junction bases outside the gene matches: 13. Germline loops: CDR1 MDHEN, CDR2 SYDVKM. The CDR3 is 15 residues long. CDR3 protein: CASGGTGKGFDGYTF. CDR3 DNA sequence: TGTGCCAGCGGGGGGACAGGGAAAGGCTTTGATGGCTACACCTTC.

The V and J genes are TRBV19 and TRBJ1-5; TRBD1 aligns across 10 bases. CDR3 length: 18 amino acids. V was pared by 7 bases and J by 0 bases, with 12 bases of the junction left unmatched. Per germline, CDR1 LNHDA and CDR2 SQIVND (reference sequence). The chain's CDR3 is CASTLDRGLLYSNQPQHF. CDR3 nucleotides: TGTGCCAGTACCCTCGACAGGGGGCTGCTTTATAGCAATCAGCCCCAGCATTTT.

The J gene is TRBJ1-5, the V gene TRBV6-1; D remains ambiguous. The V end lost 5 bases, the J end lost 5 bases, and 13 bases lay between the germline ends. The CDR3 is made up of 14 amino acids. Germline V lookup: CDR1 MNHNS, CDR2 SASEGT. DNA of the CDR3: TGTGCCAGCAGTCAAAAAGAGGGATATCAGCCCCAGCATTTT. Translation gives CASSQKEGYQPQHF.

This clone was detected a few times. The V gene is TRBV6-5, the J gene TRBJ1-1, with TRBD1 as a possible D gene (5 bases). Germline V lookup: CDR1 MNHEY, CDR2 SVGAGI. The CDR3 runs 15 residues. V shed 0 bases and J shed 7 bases, with 15 bases lying between them. CDR3 nucleotide sequence: TGTGCCAGCAGTTACTCGATCGGGGGATATGGTGAAGCTTTCTTT. It is translated as CASSYSIGGYGEAFF.